These 27 T cell receptor beta chains were sequenced from one sample in a study of blood T cell repertoires in COVID-19. Repertoires were generated with immunoSEQ multiplex PCR, while TCRdb's copy carries only in-frame clones and drops some. The sample lists under 250,000 clones, 88% occurring once. The sequenced material came from PBMCs or T cells enriched from blood (not recorded which). Receptors were obtained from a woman aged 25-40 years who had been exposed to COVID-19.

The chain is built from TRBV18 and TRBJ1-5, with 7 bases lining up with TRBD1. This CDR3 region has 15 residues. V was clipped by 6 bases and J by 4 bases; unmatched bases: 9. CDR1 is KGHSH, CDR2 LQKENI, per germline. CDR3 amino acids: CASSSNQGVNQPQHF. CDR3 sequence (DNA): TGTGCCAGCTCTTCCAACCAGGGGGTGAATCAGCCCCAGCATTTT.

The V gene is TRBV4-1, the J gene TRBJ2-5; D remains ambiguous. Trimming removed 3 bases from V and 2 bases from J, with 4 bases in between. Per the germline V gene, CDR1 is MGHRA and CDR2 is YSYEKL. The CDR3 consists of 12 residues. CDR3 protein: CASSQRQETQYF. The CDR3 region has the DNA TGCGCCAGCAGCCAGAGGCAAGAGACCCAGTACTTC.

This chain uses TRBV6-4 with TRBJ2-3; 8 nucleotides align to TRBD2. Germline-derived CDR1 and CDR2 are MRHNA and SNTAGT. The CDR3 length is 15 residues. V lost 5 bases, J lost 3 bases, and 7 bases stayed unmatched. The CDR3 sequence is CASSPQRGSTDTQYF. The DNA of the CDR3 is TGTGCCAGCAGTCCCCAGCGGGGGAGTACAGATACGCAGTATTTT.

This clone was seen repeatedly, ten times or more. The chain is built from TRBV7-3 and TRBJ2-3, with D maybe TRBD2 (5 bases). The V and J ends lost 1 base and 6 bases respectively, with 14 bases between them. This CDR3 has 15 amino acids. The germline CDR1 and CDR2 sequences are SGHTA and FQGTGA. CDR3 sequence: CASSLKGDLGDTQYF. The CDR3 region has the DNA TGTGCCAGCAGCTTAAAGGGAGATTTGGGGGATACGCAGTATTTT. Drawing the rest from reference TRBV7-3 and TRBJ2-3, the complete variable domain is GAGVSQTPSNKVTEKGKYVELRCDPISGHTALYWYRQSLGQGPEFLIYFQGTGAADDSGLPNDRFFAVRPEGSVSTLKIQRTERGDSAVYLCASSLKGDLGDTQYFGPGTRLTVL.

The chain joins TRBV18 to TRBJ1-5, with a tentative D call TRBD1 (5 bases). CDR1 KGHSH and CDR2 LQKENI come from the germline V gene. V shed 5 bases and J shed 0 bases, with 14 bases lying between them. The CDR3 sequence is 16 residues long. CDR3 residues: CASSFRADYSNQPQHF. CDR3 sequence (DNA): TGTGCCAGCTCATTCAGGGCCGATTATAGCAATCAGCCCCAGCATTTT.

This chain joins TRBV3-1 (or the pseudogene TRBV3-2) and TRBJ2-1; 11 bases map to TRBD2. Germline CDR1 and CDR2: LGHDT and YNNKEL (reference sequence). This CDR3 has 14 residues. Germline trimming cut 6 bases from V and 8 bases from J; bases unmatched to any gene: 6. CDR3 nucleotides: TGTGCCAGCAGTCGAACTAGCGGGAGATATGAGCAGTTCTTC. Protein sequence: CASSRTSGRYEQFF.

The J gene is TRBJ1-6, the V gene TRBV28; no definite D call. This CDR3 has 12 amino acids. V lost 4 bases and J 7 bases, leaving 5 bases between the germline ends. Per germline, CDR1 MDHEN and CDR2 SYDVKM. The CDR3 protein is CASSSINSPLHF. The CDR3 bases are TGTGCCAGCAGTTCTATCAATTCACCCCTCCACTTT.

This chain links TRBV6-1 with TRBJ2-7; perhaps TRBD2 as D (5 bases). CDR3 length: 11 amino acids. V was trimmed by 2 bases and J by 12 bases, leaving 11 bases between them. The germline gives CDR1 MNHNS, CDR2 SASEGT. The chain's CDR3 is CASSEKRELYF. The CDR3, as DNA: TGTGCCAGCAGTGAAAAGAGGGAGTTGTACTTC.

The chain carries TRBV19 and TRBJ1-1, with 8 bases identical to TRBD1. There are 14 residues in the CDR3. CDR1 is LNHDA and CDR2 is SQIVND in the germline V gene (reference sequence). J was trimmed by 1 base and V by 5 bases; bases with no gene match: 3. The CDR3 protein is CASSGGQGNTEAFF. In nucleotides, the CDR3 is TGTGCCAGTAGTGGCGGACAGGGGAACACTGAAGCTTTCTTT.

The chain couples TRBV28 to TRBJ2-3; possible D gene TRBD2, 5 bases. Trimming pared 5 bases from V and 1 base from J, leaving 10 bases between. Germline-derived CDR1 and CDR2 are MDHEN and SYDVKM. The CDR3 runs to 14 residues. The DNA for the CDR3 is TGTGCCAGCAGTACGGGATTCCGCACAGATACGCAGTATTTT. Its protein product is CASSTGFRTDTQYF.

The rearrangement joins TRBV6-4 to TRBJ2-3; TRBD2 matches at 12 bases. Germline trimming cut 5 bases from V and 2 bases from J; bases unmatched to any gene: 5. The germline V gene encodes CDR1 MRHNA and CDR2 SNTAGT. This CDR3 region has 16 residues. CDR3 sequence reads: CASSLGLAGSTDTQYF. DNA for the CDR3: TGTGCCAGCAGTCTAGGACTAGCGGGATCCACAGATACGCAGTATTTT.

This chain joins TRBV12-5 and TRBJ2-7; 10 bases match TRBD1. V lost 1 base to trimming and J lost 5 bases; unmatched junction nucleotides: 8. This CDR3 has 16 amino acids. Germline CDR1 reads LGHNT; CDR2 reads FRNRAP. CDR3 DNA sequence: TGTGCTAGTGGTTTGGGGCGGACAGGGGGAAGGAACGAGCAGTACTTC. Its protein product is CASGLGRTGGRNEQYF.

V usage is TRBV7-3 and J usage is TRBJ2-1; TRBD1 might be the D (5 bases). This CDR3 is 12 amino acids long. Trimming removed 3 bases from V and 8 bases from J, with 8 bases in between. Germline loops: CDR1 SGHTA, CDR2 FQGTGA. The CDR3 region has the DNA TGTGCCAGCAGCTTCCCAGGGTATGAGCAGTTCTTC. Amino acids: CASSFPGYEQFF.

The genes are TRBV7-9 and TRBJ2-1; 10 nucleotides match TRBD1. The CDR3 loop spans 18 amino acids. The trim removed 4 bases at V and 2 bases at J, leaving 11 bases unmatched. CDR1 is SEHNR and CDR2 is FQNEAQ in the germline V gene (reference sequence). For the CDR3, the DNA is TGTGCCAGCAGCTCACCCCCCGTGGGACAGGGGCCCTACAATGAGCAGTTCTTC. This codes for CASSSPPVGQGPYNEQFF.

The V and J genes are TRBV21-1 and TRBJ1-1; TRBD1 is the table's D call and was not checked against the DNA. TRBV21-1 has pseudogene status. The CDR3 length is 16 residues. This chain's CDR3 is CASSKGQAPMNTEAFF. The CDR3 coding sequence is TGTGCCAGCAGCAAAGGACAGGCACCGATGAACACTGAAGCTTTCTTT.

The V call is TRBV4-1, the J call TRBJ1-2, with 7 nucleotides matching TRBD1. The germline gives CDR1 MGHRA, CDR2 YSYEKL. The CDR3 is 14 residues long. With V trimmed by 1 base and J by 5 bases, 4 bases remained unmatched. CDR3 DNA: TGCGCCAGCAGCCAAGTTAGGGGGCCGTATGGCTACACCTTC. Its translation: CASSQVRGPYGYTF.

V is TRBV6-4 and J is TRBJ2-1, with TRBD1 identical over 9 bases. The junction had 4 bases not matched to a gene; V was cut back by 6 bases and J by 7 bases. The CDR3 totals 13 residues. The germline V gene has CDR1 MRHNA and CDR2 SNTAGT. The CDR3 DNA reads as TGTGCCAGCAGACAGACAGGGGGTAATGAGCAGTTCTTC. Residues: CASRQTGGNEQFF.

The rearrangement links TRBV5-1 to TRBJ1-1, with a tentative D call TRBD1 (6 bases). CDR1 and CDR2 from the germline V gene are SGHRS and YFSETQ. The CDR3 extends over 12 amino acids. The V end was cut by 4 bases, the J end by 8 bases, with 12 bases between. The CDR3 reads CASSPGGQEAFF. CDR3 nucleotides: TGCGCCAGCAGCCCGGGGGGACAAGAAGCTTTCTTT.

This clone appeared once. The V gene is TRBV9, the J gene TRBJ1-2; 9 nucleotides agree with TRBD1. The CDR3 is 15 amino acids. In germline, CDR1 is SGDLS, CDR2 YYNGEE. V gave up 4 bases and J gave up 4 bases; unmatched junction bases: 8. The CDR3: CASSYRGQGSYGYTF. The CDR3 bases are TGTGCCAGCAGCTACCGAGGACAGGGGAGCTATGGCTACACCTTC.

The chain links TRBV3-1 (or the pseudogene TRBV3-2) to TRBJ2-3, with 7 bases lining up with TRBD2. The CDR3 loop spans 16 amino acids. The ends lost 1 base at V and 4 bases at J; junction bases unmatched: 8. In germline, CDR1 is LGHDT, CDR2 YNNKEL (reference sequence). Written as DNA, the CDR3 is TGTGCCAGCAGCCAAGTAAGGACGGGAGGCGCAGATACGCAGTATTTT. This gives the protein CASSQVRTGGADTQYF.

J is TRBJ2-7 and V is TRBV11-2; D may be TRBD2 (5 bases). This CDR3 region has 14 residues. The V gene's germline CDR1 is SGHAT and CDR2 FQNNGV. Trimming cost V 2 bases and J 2 bases, with 10 bases left between them. The CDR3 nucleotides are TGTGCCAGCAGCTTATCCCCCGGGACCTACGAGCAGTACTTC. Translated, it gives CASSLSPGTYEQYF. Looking up the rest from reference TRBV11-2 and TRBJ2-7 gives the full variable domain: EAGVAQSPRYKIIEKRQSVAFWCNPISGHATLYWYQQILGQGPKLLIQFQNNGVVDDSQLPKDRFSAERLKGVDSTLKIQPAKLEDSAVYLCASSLSPGTYEQYFGPGTRLTVT.

This chain uses TRBV27 with TRBJ1-1; TRBD1 matches at 9 bases. CDR3 length equals 18 residues. Germline V gives CDR1 MNHEY, CDR2 SMNVEV (reference sequence). Trimming took 6 bases from V and 2 from J; bases not matched to a gene: 16. The CDR3 loop reads CASSSETGGAEGNTEAFF. The DNA of the CDR3 is TGTGCCAGCAGCTCCGAAACAGGGGGCGCAGAGGGCAACACTGAAGCTTTCTTT.

The rearrangement uses TRBV11-3 and TRBJ2-5, with D perhaps TRBD1 (6 bases). V lost 5 bases to trimming and J lost 2 bases, with 15 bases between them. Germline CDR1 reads SGHNT; CDR2 reads YENEEA. There are 15 residues in the CDR3. CDR3 in DNA: TGTGCCAGCAGCGCAGGGGCTGCCGCTCAAGAGACCCAGTACTTC. It translates to CASSAGAAAQETQYF.

This clone was detected once. This chain links TRBV24-1 with TRBJ2-5; the D gene is possibly TRBD1 (6 bases). The germline V gene has CDR1 KGHDR and CDR2 SFDVKD. This CDR3 region has 14 residues. Deletions cut 4 bases from V and 5 bases from J, with 13 bases between. The CDR3 nucleotides are TGTGCCACCAGTGACCAGGACAGATTGGAGACCCAGTACTTC. Translating it yields CATSDQDRLETQYF.

This sequence joins TRBV28 and TRBJ2-2, with TRBD2 matching over 11 bases. CDR1 and CDR2 from the germline V gene are MDHEN and SYDVKM. V was pared by 4 bases and J by 0 bases, with 7 bases of the junction left unmatched. The CDR3 spans 18 residues. The CDR3 is CASSSPGLAVPNTGELFF. CDR3 DNA: TGTGCCAGCAGTTCGCCGGGACTAGCGGTTCCGAACACCGGGGAGCTGTTTTTT.

The chain has TRBV27 and TRBJ1-5; weak D call: TRBD1 (5 bases). From germline, CDR1 is MNHEY and CDR2 SMNVEV (reference sequence). The length of the CDR3 is 17 residues. V lost 4 bases and J 2 bases, leaving 18 bases between the germline ends. The CDR3 DNA reads as TGTGCCAGCAGTTCGGGTCCTCAGGGTCTGGGCAATCAGCCCCAGCATTTT. Encoded protein: CASSSGPQGLGNQPQHF.

The chain joins TRBV28 to TRBJ2-5, with D possibly matching TRBD1 (5 bases). The CDR3 is 14 residues long. With 3 bases removed from V and 4 bases from J, the gap between germline ends came to 12 bases. From germline, CDR1 is MDHEN and CDR2 SYDVKM. CDR3 region: CASSLAGRRETQYF. CDR3 sequence (DNA): TGTGCCAGCAGTTTGGCAGGGCGGCGAGAGACCCAGTACTTC. Based on the CDR3 plus reference TRBV28 and TRBJ2-5, the full variable domain is DVKVTQSSRYLVKRTGEKVFLECVQDMDHENMFWYRQDPGLGLRLIYFSYDVKMKEKGDIPEGYSVSREKKERFSLILESASTNQTSMYLCASSLAGRRETQYFGPGTRLLVL.